The 32 T cell receptor beta chains below come from one sample, sequenced in a study of blood T cell repertoires in COVID-19. TCRdb keeps only in-frame clones here, not all; method: immunoSEQ multiplex PCR. The table shows tens of thousands of clones, with 82% occurring only once. The sample taken for sequencing was peripheral blood. These receptors all come from a woman aged 60-70 years with acute or convalescent COVID-19.

The CDR3 DNA is TGCAGCGTTGATGGGCCTATGAACACTGAAGCTTTCTTT. This translates into CSVDGPMNTEAFF. The genes are TRBV29-1 and TRBJ1-1; D not certain. Germline CDR1 and CDR2: SQVTM and ANQGSEA. Trimming removed 3 bases from V and 0 bases from J, with 8 bases in between. This CDR3 has 13 residues.

The chain has TRBV6-6 and TRBJ1-5; the D is unclear. The germline V gene has CDR1 MNHNY and CDR2 SVGAGI (reference sequence). The V end was cut by 0 bases, the J end by 5 bases, with 5 bases between. This CDR3 spans 13 amino acids. The CDR3 is CASSYSEDQPQHF. The CDR3 nucleotides are TGTGCCAGCAGTTACTCAGAGGATCAGCCCCAGCATTTT.

This clone has a single count. The chain joins TRBV28 to TRBJ1-2; 7 nucleotides line up with TRBD1. CDR3 length: 13 residues. Trimming at V came to 5 bases and at J to 5 bases, leaving 5 bases not matched to a gene. Germline V CDR1 and CDR2: MDHEN, SYDVKM. The CDR3 loop is CASSIGTAYGYTF. The CDR3 DNA sequence: TGTGCCAGCAGTATAGGGACAGCATATGGCTACACCTTC.

The chain has TRBV27 and TRBJ2-1; possible D gene TRBD2, 6 bases. Germline V CDR1 and CDR2: MNHEY, SMNVEV (reference sequence). This CDR3 contains 14 residues. The V gene lost 4 bases and the J gene lost 7 bases, with 14 bases spanning the gap. CDR3 region: CASSYRFSGNEQFF. The CDR3 DNA is TGTGCCAGCAGTTATCGGTTTAGCGGAAATGAGCAGTTCTTC.

The chain employs TRBV20-1 and TRBJ1-1; 9 bases agree with TRBD1. Germline CDR1 reads DFQATT; CDR2 reads SNEGSKA (reference sequence). The CDR3 has 11 residues. Trimming cost V 5 bases and J 10 bases; bases outside gene matches: 5. CDR3 DNA sequence: TGCAGTGCTGGGGACAGGGTGGCAGCTTTCTTT. Protein product: CSAGDRVAAFF.

The V gene is TRBV18, the J gene TRBJ1-1; 8 bases match TRBD1. The V and J ends lost 2 bases and 5 bases, in that order; junction bases with no gene match: 7. The CDR3 is made up of 15 amino acids. Germline V CDR1 and CDR2: KGHSH, LQKENI. CDR3 region: CASSPGQGANTEAFF. The DNA of the CDR3 is TGTGCCAGCTCACCAGGTCAGGGGGCAAATACTGAAGCTTTCTTT.

This clone was counted a single time. The gene calls are TRBV19 and TRBJ1-2; 10 bases line up with TRBD1. Trimming removed 6 bases from V and 5 bases from J; junction bases left unmatched: 3. CDR3 length: 13 residues. Germline CDR1 LNHDA, CDR2 SQIVND (reference sequence). CDR3 bases: TGTGCCAGTAGCCCGGACAGGGGGTATGGCTACACCTTC. Protein sequence: CASSPDRGYGYTF.

The V gene is TRBV30, the J gene TRBJ1-4; D call uncertain. The germline gives CDR1 GTSNPN, CDR2 SVGIG (reference sequence). Deletions cut 0 bases from V and 4 bases from J, with 15 bases between. The CDR3 extends over 16 amino acids. The CDR3 region is CAWSVRSPGSNEKLFF. The CDR3, as DNA: TGTGCCTGGAGTGTACGGTCCCCGGGGAGTAATGAAAAACTGTTTTTT.

The chain joins TRBV2 to TRBJ1-5; tentative D call: TRBD1 (5 bases). The CDR3 has 13 residues. Germline lookup yields CDR1 SNHLY and CDR2 FYNNEI. The ends were cut back, 4 bases at V and 7 bases at J, with 11 bases in the middle. CDR3 sequence (DNA): TGTGCCAGCAGTGGCCAGGGTGAACAGCCCCAGCATTTT. It encodes CASSGQGEQPQHF.

This sequence joins TRBV4-1 and TRBJ2-7, with TRBD1 as a possible D gene (6 bases). Trimming stripped 0 bases from V and 2 bases from J, with 11 bases between. This CDR3 comprises 15 residues. The germline gives CDR1 MGHRA, CDR2 YSYEKL. The chain's CDR3 is CASSQELTGTYEQYF. The DNA for the CDR3 is TGCGCCAGCAGCCAAGAATTGACAGGAACCTACGAGCAGTACTTC.

The rearrangement uses TRBV19 and TRBJ1-2, with TRBD1 identical over 9 bases. CDR1 is LNHDA and CDR2 is SQIVND in the germline V gene (reference sequence). J gave up 6 bases and V 4 bases, and 6 bases lay outside the gene matches. The CDR3 runs to 14 residues. CDR3 loop: CASSKGTGKNGYTF. The CDR3 DNA follows: TGTGCCAGTAGTAAGGGGACAGGGAAGAATGGCTACACCTTC. Full variable domain (outside the CDR3, taken from reference TRBV19 and TRBJ1-2): DGGITQSPKYLFRKEGQNVTLSCEQNLNHDAMYWYRQDPGQGLRLIYYSQIVNDFQKGDIAEGYSVSREKKESFPLTVTSAQKNPTAFYLCASSKGTGKNGYTFGSGTRLTVV.

The chain uses TRBV4-1 and TRBJ2-1, with TRBD2 matching 10 bases. CDR3 length: 15 residues. CDR1 and CDR2 from the germline V gene are MGHRA and YSYEKL. With V trimmed by 0 bases and J by 7 bases, 3 bases remained unmatched. CDR3 sequence: CASSQEGSGRNEQFF. CDR3 sequence (DNA): TGCGCCAGCAGCCAAGAAGGTAGCGGGAGGAATGAGCAGTTCTTC.

CDR3 DNA: TGTGCCATCAGCCACACAGATTCTGGAAACACCATATATTTT. Translation gives CAISHTDSGNTIYF. V gene TRBV10-3 combines with J gene TRBJ1-3; unclear D gene. Per the germline V gene, CDR1 is ENHRY and CDR2 is SYGVKD. V lost 6 bases and J lost 1, with 10 bases in between. The CDR3 loop spans 14 amino acids.

The chain joins TRBV24-1 to TRBJ2-3; 9 nucleotides match TRBD1. The CDR3 loop spans 16 amino acids. Germline V gene sequence: CDR1 KGHDR, CDR2 SFDVKD. V lost 5 bases, J lost 5 bases, and 10 bases stayed unmatched. The CDR3 region has the DNA TGTGCCACCAGTGCCCCCAGGACAGGGGAGGGAGATACGCAGTATTTT. It translates to CATSAPRTGEGDTQYF.

This chain uses TRBV29-1 with TRBJ2-5; 7 bases are a match to TRBD2. The V gene end was trimmed by 7 bases and the J gene end by 1 base; junction bases not matched to a gene: 6. The CDR3 runs to 13 residues. CDR1 is SQVTM and CDR2 is ANQGSEA in the germline V gene. CDR3 loop: CSGQAGFQETQYF. The DNA for the CDR3 is TGCAGCGGCCAAGCGGGGTTCCAAGAGACCCAGTACTTC.

V is TRBV6-5 and J is TRBJ2-5, with 8 bases identical to TRBD1. The CDR3 spans 15 residues. The ends lost 7 bases at V and 3 bases at J; junction bases unmatched: 10. Germline V gene lookup returns CDR1 MNHEY and CDR2 SVGAGI. The CDR3 loop is CASKSRGLVKETQYF. The DNA for the CDR3 is TGTGCCAGCAAAAGCAGGGGGCTTGTGAAAGAGACCCAGTACTTC.

This chain joins TRBV28 and TRBJ2-7; TRBD1 aligns across 9 bases. With V trimmed by 6 bases and J by 4 bases, 7 bases remained unmatched. Per the germline V gene, CDR1 is MDHEN and CDR2 is SYDVKM. This CDR3 is 14 amino acids long. The CDR3 loop reads CASRDPGQGYEQYF. In nucleotides, the CDR3 is TGTGCCAGCAGGGATCCGGGACAGGGTTACGAGCAGTACTTC. Full variable domain (outside the CDR3, taken from reference TRBV28 and TRBJ2-7): DVKVTQSSRYLVKRTGEKVFLECVQDMDHENMFWYRQDPGLGLRLIYFSYDVKMKEKGDIPEGYSVSREKKERFSLILESASTNQTSMYLCASRDPGQGYEQYFGPGTRLTVT.

The chain links TRBV7-2 to TRBJ1-1, with 8 positions matching TRBD1. Losses at the gene ends were 11 bases for V and 6 bases for J; bases not matched to a gene: 17. There are 15 residues in the CDR3. CDR1 SGHTA and CDR2 FQGNSA come from the germline V gene. Written as DNA, the CDR3 is TGTGCCGGCGGGACAGGTTCGGTGATGCGGGCTGAAGCTTTCTTT. This sequence encodes CAGGTGSVMRAEAFF.

V usage is TRBV28 and J usage is TRBJ1-5; tentatively, D is TRBD1 (6 bases). Per the germline V gene, CDR1 is MDHEN and CDR2 is SYDVKM. V was pared by 6 bases and J by 0 bases, with 9 bases between. CDR3 size: 14 residues. For the CDR3, the DNA is TGTGCCAGCAGAGTACAGGGTAGCAATCAGCCCCAGCATTTT. As protein: CASRVQGSNQPQHF.

The chain carries TRBV28 and TRBJ1-2; D remains ambiguous. The ends were cut back, 2 bases at V and 4 bases at J, with 8 bases in the middle. CDR1 is MDHEN and CDR2 is SYDVKM in the germline V gene. The CDR3 spans 13 residues. The CDR3 DNA is TGTGCCAGCAGTTTAGTTGGCCGCTATGGCTACACCTTC. Translating gives CASSLVGRYGYTF.

The V and J genes are TRBV6-5 and TRBJ1-6; possibly TRBD1 for D (6 bases). The CDR3 runs to 15 residues. Between the trimmed V and J ends, which lost 6 bases and 6 bases, there was a span of 15 bases. Germline values: CDR1 MNHEY, CDR2 SVGAGI. The CDR3 nucleotides read TGTGCCAGCAGACCCCGGACAGTGAGTAATTCACCCCTCCACTTT. It specifies CASRPRTVSNSPLHF.

This chain uses TRBV19 with TRBJ1-1; tentatively, D is TRBD1 (6 bases). This CDR3 has 17 amino acids. V lost 4 bases, J lost 1 base, and 19 bases lay in between. Per the germline V gene, CDR1 is LNHDA and CDR2 is SQIVND (reference sequence). CDR3 residues: CASSTDRKLNKNTEAFF. The CDR3 nucleotides are TGTGCCAGTAGTACCGACAGGAAACTTAACAAGAACACTGAAGCTTTCTTT.

This rearrangement joins TRBV19 to TRBJ1-1, with D possibly TRBD1 on 5 matching bases. Germline CDR1 and CDR2: LNHDA and SQIVND (reference sequence). Trimming cost V 4 bases and J 10 bases, with 16 bases left between them. The CDR3 spans 13 residues. The CDR3 reads CASSTKQAGGAFF. The CDR3 bases are TGTGCCAGTAGTACCAAGCAAGCGGGGGGAGCTTTCTTT. Based on the CDR3 plus reference TRBV19 and TRBJ1-1, the full variable domain is DGGITQSPKYLFRKEGQNVTLSCEQNLNHDAMYWYRQDPGQGLRLIYYSQIVNDFQKGDIAEGYSVSREKKESFPLTVTSAQKNPTAFYLCASSTKQAGGAFFGQGTRLTVV.

The chain employs TRBV7-9 and TRBJ2-2; D perhaps matches TRBD1 (6 bases). Germline V gene data show CDR1 as SEHNR and CDR2 as FQNEAQ (reference sequence). Trimming pared 3 bases from V and 4 bases from J, leaving 9 bases between. This CDR3 has 14 residues. The CDR3 loop reads CASSLGTFTGELFF. The CDR3 DNA sequence: TGTGCCAGCAGCTTGGGGACATTCACCGGGGAGCTGTTTTTT.

J is TRBJ1-5 and V is TRBV2; TRBD1 matches 7 bases. From germline, CDR1 is SNHLY and CDR2 FYNNEI. CDR3 length equals 13 residues. Trimming removed 4 bases from V and 5 bases from J; junction bases left unmatched: 2. CDR3 nucleotide sequence: TGTGCCAGCAGTGTTGACAGGGATCAGCCCCAGCATTTT. It encodes CASSVDRDQPQHF.

The gene calls are TRBV9 and TRBJ1-5; 11 nucleotides align to TRBD1. The CDR3 extends over 18 amino acids. V shed 5 bases, J shed 0 bases, and the junction held 10 bases outside the gene matches. Germline V gene lookup returns CDR1 SGDLS and CDR2 YYNGEE. The CDR3 spells CASRNRDRGAYSNQPQHF. CDR3 DNA: TGTGCCAGCAGGAACCGGGACAGGGGGGCTTATAGCAATCAGCCCCAGCATTTT.

This chain uses TRBV7-9 with TRBJ2-6; 9 nucleotides match TRBD1. Germline CDR1 is SEHNR and CDR2 is FQNEAQ (reference sequence). The CDR3 has 20 amino acids. Trimming at V came to 5 bases and at J to 4 bases, leaving 18 bases not matched to a gene. CDR3 region: CASSIGTNRDRVAGANVLTF. CDR3 sequence (DNA): TGTGCCAGCAGCATTGGCACGAACCGGGACAGGGTAGCGGGGGCCAACGTCCTGACTTTC.

J is TRBJ1-2 and V is TRBV5-5, with 7 bases fitting TRBD1. Germline lookup yields CDR1 SGHKS and CDR2 YYEKEE (reference sequence). With V trimmed by 4 bases and J by 0 bases, 9 bases remained unmatched. The length of the CDR3 is 16 residues. CDR3 sequence: CASSRLGTAPNYGYTF. Here the CDR3 DNA reads TGTGCCAGCAGCCGCTTAGGGACAGCCCCTAACTATGGCTACACCTTC.

The chain uses TRBV5-1 and TRBJ1-6; tentative D call: TRBD1 (5 bases). V was clipped by 0 bases and J by 4 bases, with 8 bases between them. CDR1 and CDR2 (germline): SGHRS, YFSETQ. This CDR3 has 15 residues. CDR3 loop: CASSLDRRYNSPLHF. CDR3 coding DNA: TGCGCCAGCAGCTTGGACAGGCGGTATAATTCACCCCTCCACTTT.

V is TRBV6-5 and J is TRBJ1-2; 7 nucleotides match TRBD1. Germline CDR1 reads MNHEY; CDR2 reads SVGAGI. The CDR3 contains 15 residues. V trimming: 6 bases; J trimming: 6 bases; junction bases outside the gene matches: 13. The DNA of the CDR3 is TGTGCCAGCAGGCGTCCCTCCGGGACAGAGAATGGCTACACCTTC. Amino acid sequence: CASRRPSGTENGYTF.

This chain links TRBV5-1 with TRBJ2-1; possible D gene TRBD2, 6 bases. The CDR3 is 17 amino acids. From germline, CDR1 is SGHRS and CDR2 YFSETQ. The V end was cut by 3 bases, the J end by 2 bases, with 18 bases between. The CDR3 is CASSSRWGGPTYNEQFF. The CDR3 nucleotides are TGCGCCAGCAGCTCCCGATGGGGAGGACCGACCTACAATGAGCAGTTCTTC.

This chain uses TRBV7-8 with TRBJ1-2; 8 bases line up with TRBD1. J lost 7 bases, V lost 5 bases, and 6 bases had no gene match. Looked up from germline, CDR1 is SGHVS and CDR2 is FQNEAQ. The CDR3 contains 13 residues. The CDR3 coding sequence is TGTGCCAGCAGCCCGGACAGGGATCGTGGCTACACCTTC. Encoded protein: CASSPDRDRGYTF.